The 20 T cell receptor beta chains reported below all come from one sample, sequenced in a study of STAT5B mutations in CD4+ large granular lymphocyte leukemia. Data came from immunoSEQ multiplex PCR; TCRdb stores just in-frame clones and leaves some out. Of 23,000 or so clones listed, 74% are singletons. Sequences were obtained from CD4+ T cells from blood buffy coats. The source of these receptors is a human donor in good health.

This chain uses TRBV5-1 with TRBJ1-2; D is undetermined. This CDR3 has 16 amino acids. Trimming removed 0 bases from V and 2 bases from J, with 14 bases in between. Germline V gives CDR1 SGHRS, CDR2 YFSETQ. The CDR3 spells CASSLDSLPFNYGYTF. Written as DNA, the CDR3 is TGCGCCAGCAGCTTGGACTCCCTCCCGTTCAACTATGGCTACACCTTC.

The CDR3 protein is CASSGTGGGGYTF. As DNA, the CDR3 is TGTGCCAGTAGCGGGACAGGGGGTGGTGGCTACACCTTC. V gene TRBV19 combines with J gene TRBJ1-2; 11 bases line up with TRBD1. The CDR3 totals 13 residues. V was pared by 6 bases and J by 7 bases, with 4 bases of the junction left unmatched. Germline V gene sequence: CDR1 LNHDA, CDR2 SQIVND (reference sequence).

Here the CDR3 DNA reads TGTGCCAGCAGCCACCGGGACCCACGAGATGAGCAGTTCTTC. This gives the protein CASSHRDPRDEQFF. The V gene is TRBV6-5, the J gene TRBJ2-1; D may correspond to TRBD1 or TRBD2 (5 bases each). The length of the CDR3 is 14 residues. V gave up 6 bases and J gave up 8 bases, with 17 bases separating them. Germline CDR1 MNHEY, CDR2 SVGAGI.

The chain has TRBV27 and TRBJ2-5, with 14 nucleotides matching TRBD2. After removal of 6 bases from V and 4 bases from J, the junction contained 4 bases not matched to a gene. The CDR3 extends over 15 amino acids. The germline V gene encodes CDR1 MNHEY and CDR2 SMNVEV (reference sequence). CDR3 nucleotide sequence: TGTGCCAGCAGATCCGGGACTAGCGGGAGAGAGACCCAGTACTTC. Translated, it gives CASRSGTSGRETQYF.

This clone showed up just once. The chain couples TRBV27 to TRBJ2-3; 10 nucleotides agree with TRBD1. The CDR3 has 15 residues. Trimming cost V 1 base and J 11 bases; bases outside gene matches: 9. The germline V gene has CDR1 MNHEY and CDR2 SMNVEV (reference sequence). The CDR3 sequence is CASSLLATGGYEQYF. As DNA, the CDR3 is TGTGCCAGCAGTTTATTGGCGACAGGGGGCTATGAGCAGTATTTT.

The genes are TRBV28 and TRBJ1-5; the D gene is possibly TRBD1 (5 bases). Deletions cut 1 base from V and 5 bases from J, with 21 bases between. The CDR3 length is 18 residues. CDR1 is MDHEN and CDR2 is SYDVKM in the germline V gene. CDR3 region: CASSLYWGLGSLDQPQHF. The CDR3, as DNA: TGTGCCAGCAGTTTATATTGGGGGTTAGGGTCTCTAGATCAGCCCCAGCATTTT.

Written as DNA, the CDR3 is TGTGCCAGCAGCGCGGGACTGATGAACACTGAAGCTTTCTTT. This sequence encodes CASSAGLMNTEAFF. This chain connects TRBV9 to TRBJ1-1; possible D gene TRBD1, 5 bases. CDR3 length: 14 amino acids. Germline CDR1 reads SGDLS; CDR2 reads YYNGEE. The germline V and J ends were trimmed by 3 bases and 0 bases, with 9 bases remaining between them.

The rearrangement links TRBV29-1 to TRBJ2-7, with D possibly matching TRBD1 (8 bases). The V and J ends lost 6 bases and 6 bases respectively, with 21 bases between them. Germline V gene lookup returns CDR1 SQVTM and CDR2 ANQGSEA. This CDR3 contains 14 residues. CDR3 residues: CSVTGGGRFSEQYF. CDR3 sequence (DNA): TGCAGCGTCACAGGGGGGGGCCGATTTAGCGAGCAGTACTTC.

This clone was seen only a few times. The J gene is TRBJ1-1, the V gene TRBV4-2; D ambiguous. V gave up 1 base and J gave up 1 base, with 7 bases separating them. The CDR3 loop spans 14 amino acids. Germline lookup yields CDR1 LGHNA and CDR2 YNFKEQ. CDR3 residues: CASSQAQRNTEAFF. DNA for the CDR3: TGTGCCAGCAGCCAAGCACAGCGGAACACTGAAGCTTTCTTT.

This clone occurred a few times. The rearrangement uses TRBV11-2 and TRBJ2-1, with D uncertain. The CDR3 sequence is 15 residues long. V was pared by 4 bases and J by 0 bases, with 10 bases between. CDR1 is SGHAT, CDR2 FQNNGV, per germline. This CDR3 is CASSSTLSSYNEQFF. The CDR3 bases are TGTGCCAGCAGCTCTACCTTGAGCTCCTACAATGAGCAGTTCTTC.

The chain carries TRBV10-2 and TRBJ2-3; D possibly corresponds to TRBD2 (6 bases). CDR1 and CDR2 from the germline V gene are WSHSY and SAAADI. The CDR3 runs to 15 residues. V was cut by 8 bases and J by 1 base, with 16 bases left in between. The CDR3 sequence: CASRDVGGGTDTQYF. DNA for the CDR3: TGCGCCAGCCGAGACGTGGGGGGTGGCACAGATACGCAGTATTTT.

The V call is TRBV20-1, the J call TRBJ2-7; no clear D. With 3 bases removed from V and 5 bases from J, the gap between germline ends came to 8 bases. The germline CDR1 and CDR2 sequences are DFQATT and SNEGSKA (reference sequence). This CDR3 contains 11 residues. CDR3 nucleotides: TGCAGTGCTAGGAGATCAAACGAGCAGTACTTC. Its protein product is CSARRSNEQYF.

By sample share, this clone is medium-sized (0.01 to 0.1%). This chain links TRBV28 with TRBJ1-5; a weak D match, TRBD1 (5 bases). The V end was cut by 2 bases, the J end by 2 bases, with 13 bases between. The CDR3 is made up of 16 amino acids. Germline V lookup: CDR1 MDHEN, CDR2 SYDVKM. The CDR3 loop reads CASSLGGTRGNQPQHF. CDR3 bases: TGTGCCAGCAGTTTAGGAGGGACCAGGGGCAATCAGCCCCAGCATTTT.

This chain links TRBV5-1 with TRBJ2-1; 10 bases are a match to TRBD2. Germline V gene lookup returns CDR1 SGHRS and CDR2 YFSETQ. This CDR3 is 16 amino acids long. The V and J ends lost 4 bases and 6 bases, in that order; junction bases with no gene match: 10. The CDR3 is CASSPGAGGLSNEQFF. DNA of the CDR3: TGCGCCAGCAGCCCCGGAGCGGGAGGGCTGAGCAATGAGCAGTTCTTC.

The chain joins TRBV6-1 to TRBJ2-2; 10 bases are shared with TRBD2. Germline values: CDR1 MNHNS, CDR2 SASEGT. Trimming at V came to 3 bases and at J to 6 bases, leaving 4 bases not matched to a gene. CDR3 size: 15 residues. The chain's CDR3 is CASSDIAGGPGELFF. The CDR3 bases are TGTGCCAGCAGTGATATAGCGGGGGGCCCCGGGGAGCTGTTTTTT.

This clone was seen a single time. V is TRBV2 and J is TRBJ2-7, with D perhaps given as TRBD1 or TRBD2 (6 bases each). This CDR3 comprises 11 residues. Per the germline V gene, CDR1 is SNHLY and CDR2 is FYNNEI. V lost 1 base to trimming and J lost 9 bases, with 7 bases between them. This CDR3 reads CASSEEGGQYV. CDR3 sequence (DNA): TGTGCCAGCAGTGAAGAGGGGGGGCAGTACGTC.

The chain carries TRBV7-2 and TRBJ2-5, with a possible D match to TRBD1 (6 bases). The J call is in doubt because the DNA end fits TRBJ2-7 better. The germline V gene encodes CDR1 SGHTA and CDR2 FQGNSA. This CDR3 spans 14 amino acids. CDR3 residues: CASSSYTDSDEQYF. The CDR3 DNA reads TGTGCCAGCAGCTCATATACGGACAGCGACGAGCAGTACTTC.

This clone occurred a few times. The J gene is TRBJ1-1, the V gene TRBV5-4; 8 nucleotides align to TRBD1. The CDR3 is 14 amino acids. The germline CDR1 and CDR2 sequences are SGHNT and YYREEE (reference sequence). V lost 4 bases, J lost 5 bases, and 7 bases stayed unmatched. This chain's CDR3 is CASSRGQGETEAFF. The CDR3, as DNA: TGTGCCAGCAGCCGTGGACAGGGTGAGACTGAAGCTTTCTTT.

The rearrangement uses TRBV25-1 and TRBJ2-3; no clear D gene. Deletions cut 1 base from V and 2 bases from J, with 10 bases between. The germline V gene has CDR1 MGHDK and CDR2 SYGVNS. The CDR3 has 15 residues. CDR3 sequence: CASSEFEKVTDTQYF. The DNA for the CDR3 is TGTGCCAGCAGTGAATTTGAGAAGGTCACAGATACGCAGTATTTT.

The chain is built from TRBV27 and TRBJ2-3; 7 bases are shared with TRBD2. The CDR3 is 14 residues long. Germline CDR1 reads MNHEY; CDR2 reads SMNVEV (reference sequence). The J segment lost 0 bases and the V segment lost 5 bases, leaving 2 bases of the junction unmatched. CDR3 loop: CASSLAASTDTQYF. The CDR3 DNA reads as TGTGCCAGCAGTCTAGCGGCTAGCACAGATACGCAGTATTTT.